Sequencing of this T cell receptor (beta chain) was carried out in a study of T cells after posttransplantation cyclophosphamide. Generated by immunoSEQ multiplex PCR, the TCRdb table keeps only in-frame clones and is missing some. The table lists approximately 28,000 clones, about nine tenths of them singletons. Cells defined as naive were viable CD3+CD4+ or CD3+CD8+ and CCR7+CD45RA+CD45RO-CD95-CD27+CD28+. The V and J ends lost 3 bases and 2 bases respectively, with 19 bases between them. Germline V lookup: CDR1 SGHRS, CDR2 YFSETQ. This CDR3 contains 17 residues. The material sequenced was naive CD4+ T cells sorted from PBMCs. This TCR was sampled from a woman aged 55-75 years in good health, CMV-negative, and a related stem cell transplant donor. The chain uses TRBV5-1 and TRBJ2-3; D might be TRBD2 (5 bases). The CDR3 DNA reads TGCGCCAGCAGCTCCACCCTCGGGCGGGTTCCCACAGATACGCAGTATTTT. It codes for CASSSTLGRVPTDTQYF.